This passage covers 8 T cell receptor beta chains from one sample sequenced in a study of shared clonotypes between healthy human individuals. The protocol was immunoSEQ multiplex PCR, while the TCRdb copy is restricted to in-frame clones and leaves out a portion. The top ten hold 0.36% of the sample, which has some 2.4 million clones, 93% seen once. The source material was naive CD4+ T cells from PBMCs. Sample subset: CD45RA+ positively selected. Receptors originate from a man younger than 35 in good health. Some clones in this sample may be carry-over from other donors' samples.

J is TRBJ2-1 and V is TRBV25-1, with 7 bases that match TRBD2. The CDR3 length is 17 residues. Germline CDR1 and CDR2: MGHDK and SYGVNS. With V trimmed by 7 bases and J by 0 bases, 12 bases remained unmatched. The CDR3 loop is CASTEAGPRSSYNEQFF. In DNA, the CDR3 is TGTGCCAGCACAGAAGCGGGACCGCGAAGCTCCTACAATGAGCAGTTCTTC.

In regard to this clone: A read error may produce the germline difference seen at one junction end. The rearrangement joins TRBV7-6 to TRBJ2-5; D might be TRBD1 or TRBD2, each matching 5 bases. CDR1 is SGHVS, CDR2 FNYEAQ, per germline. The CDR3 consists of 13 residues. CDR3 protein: CASSLAAGTPDNF. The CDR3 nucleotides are TGTGCCAGCAGCTTAGCGGCTGGGACGCCTGACAACTTC.

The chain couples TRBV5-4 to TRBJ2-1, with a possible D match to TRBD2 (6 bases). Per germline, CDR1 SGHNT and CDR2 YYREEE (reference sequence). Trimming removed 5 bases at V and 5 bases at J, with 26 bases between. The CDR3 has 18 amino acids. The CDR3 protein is CASSREPGAAPPDNEQFF. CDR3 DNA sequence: TGTGCCAGCAGTCGAGAGCCGGGAGCCGCCCCACCCGACAATGAGCAGTTCTTC.

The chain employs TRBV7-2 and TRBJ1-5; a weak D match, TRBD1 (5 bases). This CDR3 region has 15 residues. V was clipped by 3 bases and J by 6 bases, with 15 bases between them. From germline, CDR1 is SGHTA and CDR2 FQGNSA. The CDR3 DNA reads TGTGCCAGCAGCTTGGGGGTGGAGCGGGGTCAGCCCCAGCATTTT. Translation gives CASSLGVERGQPQHF.

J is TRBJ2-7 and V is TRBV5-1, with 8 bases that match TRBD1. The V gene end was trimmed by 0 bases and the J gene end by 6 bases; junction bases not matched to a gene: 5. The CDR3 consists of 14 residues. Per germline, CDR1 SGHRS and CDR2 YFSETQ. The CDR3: CASSLDGRGREQYF. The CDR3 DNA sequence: TGCGCCAGCAGCTTGGATGGCAGGGGGCGCGAGCAGTACTTC.

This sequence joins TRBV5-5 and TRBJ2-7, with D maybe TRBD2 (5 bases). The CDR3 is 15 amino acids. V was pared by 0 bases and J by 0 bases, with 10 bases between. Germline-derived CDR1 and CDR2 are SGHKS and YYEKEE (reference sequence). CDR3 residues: CASSLAGLSSYEQYF. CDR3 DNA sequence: TGTGCCAGCAGCTTGGCCGGACTGAGCTCCTACGAGCAGTACTTC.

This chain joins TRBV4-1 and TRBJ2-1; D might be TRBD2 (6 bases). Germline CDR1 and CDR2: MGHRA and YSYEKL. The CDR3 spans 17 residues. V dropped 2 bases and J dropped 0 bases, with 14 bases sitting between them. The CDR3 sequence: CASSQFIGSGSYNEQFF. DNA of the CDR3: TGCGCCAGCAGCCAATTCATCGGGAGCGGCTCCTACAATGAGCAGTTCTTC.

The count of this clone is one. CDR3 protein: CATVAGQKNTGELFF. The CDR3 bases are TGTGCCACCGTCGCAGGACAGAAGAACACCGGGGAGCTGTTTTTT. V usage is TRBV15 and J usage is TRBJ2-2; possibly TRBD1 for D (6 bases). Germline V gene data show CDR1 as LNHNV and CDR2 as YYDKDF (reference sequence). Trimming removed 8 bases from V and 1 base from J, with 14 bases in between. The CDR3 contains 15 residues.